The present T cell receptor (beta chain) was sequenced within a study of immune heterogeneity within non-small cell lung tumors. Study background: In total, the tumors were 4 squamous cell carcinomas, some ten non-squamous carcinomas and 1 not otherwise specified.

There are 16 residues in the CDR3. The trim removed 0 bases at V and 8 bases at J, leaving 5 bases unmatched. Germline assignment: CDR1 MNHNS and CDR2 SASEGT. Bulk tumor genomic DNA, roughly 600 ng per sample, was used as template. Several biopsies per primary tumor were taken during surgery, spaced as far apart as possible. Patients with untreated, newly diagnosed non-small cell lung cancer underwent curative surgery. In a multiplex PCR, 32 V and 13 J primers amplified TCR beta CDR3. From the multiplex PCR reads, TCRdb called clonotypes with MiXCR, one entry per CDR3 protein. The table shows nearly 15,000 distinct CDR3 sequences, with approximately 30% occurring only once. In regard to this clonotype: Its matching antigen is unknown.

Points from the study as a whole: High-frequency T-cell receptor beta clonotypes differed largely between individual patients. Recurrence of identical dominant CDR3 beta clonotypes was observed across tumor sites within a patient, alongside site-unique high-frequency clones. The correlation between local T-cell clonality and local tumor mutational burden was positive, moderate in strength and statistically significant, with R about 0.35.

The source of this sequence is a woman aged 50 to 60 with non-small cell lung cancer. Sequenced sample: lung tumor tissue. The chain carries TRBV6-1 and TRBJ2-1; 12 bases align to TRBD2. CDR3: CASSEAGLAGRYEQFF. The CDR3, as DNA: TGTGCCAGCAGTGAAGCCGGACTAGCGGGAAGGTATGAGCAGTTCTTC.